This T cell receptor beta chain was sequenced in a study of blood T cell repertoires in COVID-19. Study-wide context: Researchers got acute and convalescent COVID-19 samples from the United States, Italy and Spain.

Germline CDR1 and CDR2: KGHSH and LQKENI. The ends lost 4 bases at V and 5 bases at J; junction bases unmatched: 3. The CDR3 runs to 13 residues. Per the original methods: For nucleated cells, counts were estimated from reference gene primer amplification. Measured with immunoSEQ multiplex PCR; TCRdb has only the in-frame clones, and not every one. For V, J and clone size, that table is used; D and trimming come from the DNA. The sample has around 150,000 clones, approximately 79% seen once. This receptor was identified in a woman aged 40 to 50 with COVID-19, enrolled during active disease. This chain uses TRBV18 with TRBJ2-7, with 9 bases matching TRBD1. Sequencing was performed on peripheral blood. CDR3 sequence reads: CASSLRDRDEQYV. In nucleotides, the CDR3 is TGTGCCAGCTCACTCCGGGACAGGGACGAGCAGTACGTC.